Below, 29 T cell receptor beta chains from the same sample are listed, as sequenced in a study of T cell responses to AZD1222 COVID-19 vaccine. Clones were sequenced by immunoSEQ multiplex PCR, and TCRdb holds only the in-frame ones, with some missing. Of 160,000 or so clones detected, approximately 90% appear once; the ten largest clones hold roughly 4%. The sample consisted of peripheral blood, taken 28 days after the second AZD1222 dose. These receptor sequences come from an adult who received the AZD1222 COVID-19 vaccine.

In this sample, this clone turned up once. The V gene is TRBV7-9, the J gene TRBJ1-1; 10 nucleotides line up with TRBD1. This CDR3 region has 13 residues. CDR1 and CDR2 from the germline V gene are SEHNR and FQNEAQ (reference sequence). V was pared by 3 bases and J by 11 bases, with 6 bases of the junction left unmatched. CDR3 sequence: CASSFGQGVAAFF. The CDR3 DNA is TGTGCCAGCAGCTTCGGACAGGGGGTTGCGGCTTTCTTT.

V and J are TRBV6-4 and TRBJ1-2; 7 nucleotides agree with TRBD1. Trimming cost V 3 bases and J 1 base; bases outside gene matches: 8. From germline, CDR1 is MRHNA and CDR2 SNTAGT. The CDR3 is made up of 16 amino acids. This CDR3 reads CASSDGPRGINYGYTF. CDR3 DNA sequence: TGTGCCAGCAGTGATGGCCCCAGGGGGATTAACTATGGCTACACCTTC.

This rearrangement joins TRBV5-1 to TRBJ2-7; D uncertain. V was clipped by 5 bases and J by 1 base, with 16 bases between them. The CDR3 covers 15 residues. The germline V gene has CDR1 SGHRS and CDR2 YFSETQ. The CDR3 here is CASSVSGSRSYEQYF. The CDR3, as DNA: TGCGCCAGCAGTGTTTCTGGTAGTCGTTCCTACGAGCAGTACTTC. The complete variable domain, with remaining parts taken from reference TRBV5-1 and TRBJ2-7, reads KAGVTQTPRYLIKTRGQQVTLSCSPISGHRSVSWYQQTPGQGLQFLFEYFSETQRNKGNFPGRFSGRQFSNSRSEMNVSTLELGDSALYLCASSVSGSRSYEQYFGPGTRLTVT.

The rearrangement uses TRBV6-5 and TRBJ2-7; a possible D gene is TRBD1 (6 bases). Germline V gene data show CDR1 as MNHEY and CDR2 as SVGAGI. The germline V and J ends were trimmed by 7 bases and 6 bases, with 16 bases remaining between them. The CDR3 runs to 13 residues. As DNA, the CDR3 is TGTGCCAGCATTCAGGGGTCCTTTGGCGAGCAGTACTTC. This sequence encodes CASIQGSFGEQYF.

The V and J genes are TRBV6-1 and TRBJ1-4; no definite D call. Germline V gene sequence: CDR1 MNHNS, CDR2 SASEGT. V was clipped by 3 bases and J by 5 bases, with 13 bases between them. This CDR3 comprises 15 residues. The CDR3: CASSEAQIGNEKLFF. CDR3 nucleotide sequence: TGTGCCAGCAGTGAGGCGCAAATCGGGAATGAAAAACTGTTTTTT.

The chain joins TRBV12-5 to TRBJ2-7; D might be TRBD2 (5 bases). Germline V lookup: CDR1 LGHNT, CDR2 FRNRAP. V lost 2 bases, J lost 4 bases, and 12 bases lay in between. CDR3 length: 14 residues. CDR3 nucleotide sequence: TGTGCTAGTGGTTTGACGGGAACTAGTTACGAGCAGTACTTC. Residues: CASGLTGTSYEQYF.

The J gene is TRBJ1-1, the V gene TRBV7-2, with D unclear. CDR3 length equals 15 residues. With 1 base removed from V and 0 bases from J, the gap between germline ends came to 9 bases. Germline V gene lookup returns CDR1 SGHTA and CDR2 FQGNSA. CDR3 bases: TGTGCCAGCAGCTTAGTGGCGGGGATGAACACTGAAGCTTTCTTT. Its protein is CASSLVAGMNTEAFF.

The CDR3 sequence: CAWSVPGTSYEQYF. The CDR3 DNA reads TGTGCCTGGAGTGTACCAGGAACCTCCTACGAGCAGTACTTC. The chain uses TRBV30 and TRBJ2-7; D is unclear. V gave up 0 bases and J gave up 0 bases, with 9 bases separating them. Germline CDR1 and CDR2: GTSNPN and SVGIG (reference sequence). CDR3 length: 14 residues.

This chain uses TRBV6-1 with TRBJ1-2; no clear D gene. This CDR3 spans 13 amino acids. Between the trimmed V and J ends, which lost 1 base and 5 bases, there was a span of 8 bases. Germline CDR1 reads MNHNS; CDR2 reads SASEGT. CDR3 DNA sequence: TGTGCCAGCAGTGAAGGGGCAGGATATGGCTACACCTTC. As protein: CASSEGAGYGYTF.

The chain carries TRBV12-3 or TRBV12-4 and TRBJ2-5, with a tentative D call TRBD1 (8 bases). The CDR3 spans 12 residues. The V end lost 5 bases, the J end lost 7 bases, and 11 bases lay between the germline ends. CDR3 sequence: CASSTGGVTQYF. CDR3 nucleotide sequence: TGTGCCAGCAGTACAGGGGGGGTGACCCAGTACTTC.

The V call is TRBV2, the J call TRBJ1-5, with 8 nucleotides matching TRBD1. The CDR3 contains 13 residues. V lost 3 bases and J lost 6; bases outside the gene matches: 1. CDR1 and CDR2 (germline): SNHLY, FYNNEI. This CDR3 is CASSDRGRQPQHF. CDR3 in DNA: TGTGCCAGCAGTGACAGGGGGCGTCAGCCCCAGCATTTT.

This chain joins TRBV19 and TRBJ1-1, with TRBD1 as a possible D gene (6 bases). This CDR3 is 14 amino acids long. Trimming pared 3 bases from V and 1 base from J, leaving 9 bases between. Per the germline V gene, CDR1 is LNHDA and CDR2 is SQIVND (reference sequence). CDR3 sequence (DNA): TGTGCCAGTAGTATGGGGGGCGGGAACACTGAAGCTTTCTTT. Amino acids: CASSMGGGNTEAFF.

This clone has just one count. This sample includes further DNA sequences coding for the same CDR3. The chain combines TRBV6-1 with TRBJ1-2, with D possibly matching TRBD1 (5 bases). CDR3 length: 15 residues. The germline CDR1 and CDR2 sequences are MNHNS and SASEGT. Trimming cost V 1 base and J 1 base, with 10 bases left between them. CDR3 nucleotides: TGTGCCAGCAGTGAAGTGAGAGGGGTTAACTATGGCTACACCTTC. Translation gives CASSEVRGVNYGYTF.

The chain links TRBV29-1 to TRBJ2-7; D is undetermined. Looked up from germline, CDR1 is SQVTM and CDR2 is ANQGSEA. This CDR3 has 16 residues. V was cut by 4 bases and J by 3 bases, with 22 bases left in between. The CDR3: CSVVSQATLPFYEQYF. Here the CDR3 DNA reads TGCAGCGTTGTCTCTCAAGCCACCCTTCCCTTCTACGAGCAGTACTTC.

The chain uses TRBV14 and TRBJ2-7; tentative D call: TRBD2 (6 bases). The CDR3 loop spans 12 amino acids. V was clipped by 4 bases and J by 5 bases, with 9 bases between them. Per germline, CDR1 SGHDN and CDR2 FVKESK. The CDR3 sequence: CASSLGGDEQYF. The CDR3 DNA follows: TGTGCCAGCAGCCTCGGCGGGGACGAGCAGTACTTC.

The CDR3 bases are TGTGCCACCAGCAGAGATTTCAGGGATGAAAACACTGAAGCTTTCTTT. Amino acids: CATSRDFRDENTEAFF. The V gene is TRBV15, the J gene TRBJ1-1, with D tentatively TRBD1 (5 bases). This CDR3 has 16 amino acids. Looked up from germline, CDR1 is LNHNV and CDR2 is YYDKDF (reference sequence). Trimming took 0 bases from V and 2 from J, leaving 13 bases between them. Full variable domain (missing parts from reference TRBV15 and TRBJ1-1): DAMVIQNPRYQVTQFGKPVTLSCSQTLNHNVMYWYQQKSSQAPKLLFHYYDKDFNNEADTPDNFQSRRPNTSFCFLDIRSPGLGDTAMYLCATSRDFRDENTEAFFGQGTRLTVV.

The V gene is TRBV6-5, the J gene TRBJ2-3; 13 bases match TRBD2. The ends lost 6 bases at V and 5 bases at J; junction bases unmatched: 5. CDR1 is MNHEY and CDR2 is SVGAGI in the germline V gene. CDR3 length equals 15 residues. The CDR3 nucleotides are TGTGCCAGCAGATCACTAGCGGGGGGGGAAGATACGCAGTATTTT. Translation gives CASRSLAGGEDTQYF.

To note about this clone: At one end, the junction sequence differs from germline, possibly due to a read error. The CDR3 loop is CASNEDGNTDTQYF. The DNA for the CDR3 is TGTGCCAGCAATGAAGACGGGAACACAGATACGCAGTATTTT. V gene TRBV6-1 combines with J gene TRBJ2-3, with TRBD2 as a possible D gene (5 bases). From germline, CDR1 is MNHNS and CDR2 SASEGT. The CDR3 loop spans 14 amino acids.

The count of this clone is one. The chain combines TRBV30 with TRBJ1-2; no definite D call. Germline-derived CDR1 and CDR2 are GTSNPN and SVGIG (reference sequence). The ends were cut back, 1 base at V and 8 bases at J, with 11 bases in the middle. The CDR3 covers 12 residues. CDR3 amino acids: CAWSETRGGYTF. The CDR3 DNA is TGTGCCTGGAGTGAAACACGGGGAGGCTACACCTTC.

The chain links TRBV21-1 to TRBJ1-4; TRBD1 was called by the table and not checked on the DNA. TRBV21-1 is marked as a pseudogene. The CDR3 spans 14 residues. The CDR3 region is CASIGRGLNEKLFF. DNA of the CDR3: TGTGCCAGCATTGGCAGGGGGCTCAATGAAAAACTGTTTTTT.

The J gene is TRBJ1-4, the V gene TRBV29-1, with TRBD1 matching 7 bases. The CDR3 has 14 residues. Germline CDR1 and CDR2: SQVTM and ANQGSEA. Unmatched junction bases numbered 10, after V lost 7 bases and J lost 5 bases. The CDR3 bases are TGCAGCGCACGGCGCAGGGGGATAAATGAAAAACTGTTTTTT. Translated: CSARRRGINEKLFF.

V is TRBV30 and J is TRBJ2-2; D ambiguous. The CDR3 spans 14 residues. From germline, CDR1 is GTSNPN and CDR2 SVGIG (reference sequence). V lost 0 bases and J 2 bases, leaving 7 bases between the germline ends. In DNA, the CDR3 is TGTGCCTGGAGTGTATTCCCCAACACCGGGGAGCTGTTTTTT. Translated, it gives CAWSVFPNTGELFF.

The chain combines TRBV5-4 with TRBJ2-3; D ambiguous. This CDR3 has 15 residues. V lost 4 bases to trimming and J lost 7 bases, with 19 bases between them. Germline V CDR1 and CDR2: SGHNT, YYREEE (reference sequence). The CDR3 DNA reads as TGTGCCAGCAGCCTGTGGGCCGGTGGGAAAAATACGCAGTATTTT. This sequence encodes CASSLWAGGKNTQYF.

The chain links TRBV4-3 to TRBJ1-1; D uncertain. The length of the CDR3 is 14 residues. V was clipped by 4 bases and J by 0 bases, with 9 bases between them. CDR1 and CDR2 (germline): LGHNA, YSLEER. DNA of the CDR3: TGCGCCAGCAGCCCGTTCTTCATGAACACTGAAGCTTTCTTT. Translated, it gives CASSPFFMNTEAFF.

This chain connects TRBV4-2 to TRBJ1-1; no clear D gene. Germline V gives CDR1 LGHNA, CDR2 YNFKEQ. The CDR3 is 17 amino acids. The V end was cut by 1 base, the J end by 1 base, with 16 bases between. The CDR3 DNA reads TGTGCCAGCAGCCAAGGTCCCTTGGAGACTACGAACACTGAAGCTTTCTTT. It is translated as CASSQGPLETTNTEAFF.

The chain carries TRBV5-1 and TRBJ1-3; D may be TRBD1 (5 bases). V shed 4 bases and J shed 0 bases, with 14 bases lying between them. CDR3 length: 16 residues. Germline V gene data show CDR1 as SGHRS and CDR2 as YFSETQ. The CDR3 DNA reads as TGCGCCAGCAGCCAAGGGACTTCCAGCTCTGGAAACACCATATATTTT. Amino acid sequence: CASSQGTSSSGNTIYF.

The chain combines TRBV5-1 with TRBJ1-1, with D possibly TRBD1 on 5 matching bases. Trimming stripped 3 bases from V and 3 bases from J, with 21 bases between. The CDR3 runs 17 residues. Looked up from germline, CDR1 is SGHRS and CDR2 is YFSETQ. In nucleotides, the CDR3 is TGCGCCAGCAGCTCCCGACAGATTATTAAAAGGGACACTGAAGCTTTCTTT. Translation: CASSSRQIIKRDTEAFF.

J is TRBJ2-1 and V is TRBV24-1, with 7 bases matching TRBD1. Looked up from germline, CDR1 is KGHDR and CDR2 is SFDVKD. The length of the CDR3 is 14 residues. The ends lost 7 bases at V and 8 bases at J; junction bases unmatched: 10. CDR3 residues: CATSPSGTVDEQFF. Here the CDR3 DNA reads TGTGCCACCAGCCCTTCCGGGACAGTTGATGAGCAGTTCTTC.

The rearrangement links TRBV19 to TRBJ1-5, with D possibly matching TRBD1 (6 bases). This CDR3 has 18 residues. Germline V gives CDR1 LNHDA, CDR2 SQIVND (reference sequence). V gave up 5 bases and J gave up 0 bases, with 20 bases separating them. This CDR3 is CASSPTGQIKFSNQPQHF. DNA for the CDR3: TGTGCCAGTAGTCCCACCGGACAGATTAAGTTTAGCAATCAGCCCCAGCATTTT.